The 12 T cell receptor beta chains reported below all come from one sample, sequenced in a study of response to subunit inactivated influenza vaccine. One entry per CDR3 protein, called by TCRdb with MiXCR from the RT-PCR reads. The table includes hundreds of thousands of distinct CDR3 sequences, approximately 10% detected once. The sample was also reused in another study, on T cells expressing NK-cell markers. From that paper: It was by 5'RACE template switching with UMIs that TCR beta cDNA was made.

Sequenced here: PBMCs from blood, sampled on the day of vaccination. These receptors all come from a man in his fifties who received an inactivated influenza vaccine.

The table lists this clonotype with a few counts. The chain has TRBV4-1 and TRBJ2-5; TRBD2 aligns across 13 bases. The CDR3 has 17 amino acids. V shed 2 bases and J 6 bases; nucleotides not matched to a gene: 9. CDR1 and CDR2 (germline): MGHRA, YSYEKL. The CDR3 sequence: CASSQFWTSGSGKTQYF. In DNA, the CDR3 is TGCGCCAGCAGCCAATTCTGGACTAGCGGGAGCGGGAAGACCCAGTACTTC.

This clonotype was counted only a few times. V usage is TRBV12-3 or TRBV12-4 and J usage is TRBJ2-1; D is uncertain. The CDR3 sequence is 13 residues long. Trimming pared 5 bases from V and 3 bases from J, leaving 8 bases between. Written as DNA, the CDR3 is TGTGCCAGCAGTCCAACCAACTACAATGAGCAGTTCTTC. This gives the protein CASSPTNYNEQFF.

This clonotype was seen only a few times. The J gene is TRBJ2-7, the V gene TRBV20-1; D might be TRBD1 or TRBD2, each matching 5 bases. The length of the CDR3 is 14 residues. Looked up from germline, CDR1 is DFQATT and CDR2 is SNEGSKA (reference sequence). V dropped 4 bases and J dropped 4 bases, with 17 bases sitting between them. This CDR3 is CSAIKPGPSYEQYF. DNA for the CDR3: TGCAGTGCTATCAAGCCGGGACCGAGTTACGAGCAGTACTTC.

The gene calls are TRBV5-6 and TRBJ2-5, with D maybe TRBD2 (5 bases). Germline V CDR1 and CDR2: SGHDT, YYEEEE. V was trimmed by 1 base and J by 5 bases, leaving 12 bases between them. The CDR3 totals 14 residues. The CDR3 sequence: CASSLRGFEETQYF. CDR3 sequence (DNA): TGTGCCAGCAGCTTGAGAGGGTTTGAGGAGACCCAGTACTTC.

This clonotype turned up a few times. The genes are TRBV6-1 and TRBJ1-1; no definite D call. The CDR3 totals 13 residues. The V gene lost 2 bases and the J gene lost 1 base, with 5 bases spanning the gap. CDR1 is MNHNS, CDR2 SASEGT, per germline. CDR3 residues: CASSERENTEAFF. For the CDR3, the DNA is TGTGCCAGCAGTGAAAGGGAGAACACTGAAGCTTTCTTT.

The rearrangement uses TRBV20-1 and TRBJ2-1, with a tentative D call TRBD2 (7 bases). CDR1 is DFQATT, CDR2 SNEGSKA, per germline (reference sequence). The CDR3 length is 17 residues. Trimming left V 5 bases short and J 1 base short, with 21 bases between. CDR3 bases: TGCAGTGCTTCGGAGGGGGGGGTTAGGATTTCCTACAATGAGCAGTTCTTC. It translates to CSASEGGVRISYNEQFF.

This chain connects TRBV4-3 to TRBJ2-2; D remains ambiguous. The CDR3 has 16 residues. Trimming cost V 0 bases and J 3 bases, with 11 bases left between them. Germline lookup yields CDR1 LGHNA and CDR2 YSLEER. CDR3 sequence: CASSQDKRRYTGELFF. CDR3 sequence (DNA): TGCGCCAGCAGCCAAGATAAAAGGAGATACACCGGGGAGCTGTTTTTT.

This clonotype was counted only a few times. The chain is built from TRBV7-9 and TRBJ2-2, with a tentative D call TRBD1 (6 bases). Germline V CDR1 and CDR2: SEHNR, FQNEAQ (reference sequence). Trimming stripped 3 bases from V and 0 bases from J, with 8 bases between. This CDR3 region has 15 residues. In DNA form, the CDR3 reads TGTGCCAGCAGCTTGTGGACAGCGAACACCGGGGAGCTGTTTTTT. This translates into CASSLWTANTGELFF.

This clonotype was seen more than once but under ten times. The V gene is TRBV5-1, the J gene TRBJ1-6; no clear D. Trimming took off 2 bases at V and 8 bases at J, with 14 bases between the two ends. The CDR3 sequence is 15 residues long. Germline CDR1 SGHRS, CDR2 YFSETQ. The CDR3 coding sequence is TGCGCCAGCAGCTTAAGTTCCTTTCTCGATTCACCCCTCCACTTT. This sequence encodes CASSLSSFLDSPLHF.

This sequence joins TRBV5-1 and TRBJ2-1; 9 positions agree with TRBD2. The CDR3 runs 16 residues. Germline V gene lookup returns CDR1 SGHRS and CDR2 YFSETQ. V was pared by 4 bases and J by 8 bases, with 13 bases of the junction left unmatched. In DNA, the CDR3 is TGCGCCAGCAGCCCCCTCGGGGGCGGGGGGGCCTATGAGCAGTTCTTC. This codes for CASSPLGGGGAYEQFF.

This sequence joins TRBV27 and TRBJ2-1; a possible D gene is TRBD2 (6 bases). Germline lookup yields CDR1 MNHEY and CDR2 SMNVEV (reference sequence). The CDR3 is 16 residues long. The V gene lost 3 bases and the J gene lost 3 bases, with 15 bases spanning the gap. The CDR3 region is CASSFKGGILYNEQFF. In nucleotides, the CDR3 is TGTGCCAGCAGTTTCAAAGGCGGGATCCTCTACAATGAGCAGTTCTTC.

This clonotype was seen ten or more times. The rearrangement joins TRBV18 to TRBJ2-5; D gene unclear. The CDR3 sequence is 13 residues long. Germline V lookup: CDR1 KGHSH, CDR2 LQKENI. Trimming shortened V by 3 bases and J by 5 bases, and 10 bases separated the two germline ends. CDR3 sequence: CASSPGSRETQYF. In nucleotides, the CDR3 is TGTGCCAGCTCACCGGGAAGCCGGGAGACCCAGTACTTC.